This T cell receptor beta chain is from a study of blood T cell repertoires in COVID-19. For the study at large: Sample material is recorded as cDNA or gDNA derived from T cells, B-cell-depleted T cells, or PBMCs.

Original processing notes: Reference gene primers were amplified, and this amplification served to estimate nucleated cell counts. TCRdb's table, derived via immunoSEQ multiplex PCR, lists solely in-frame clones and lacks some. That table supplies the V and J calls and clone size; D and trimming were determined from the DNA. Seen here are 150,000 to 200,000 clones, around 82% observed once, and the top ten hold about 5%. The study drew participants aged about 18 to 95 years from roughly 25 US areas. Cohorts were assigned according to the clinical history that participants reported. The clonotype comes from a woman aged 60-70 years with acute COVID-19. The sample comprised PBMCs or T cells enriched from blood (not recorded which).

This CDR3 reads CASSDYRNNEQFF. In nucleotides, the CDR3 is TGTGCCAGCAGCGACTACCGAAACAATGAGCAGTTCTTC. V and J are TRBV12-3 or TRBV12-4 and TRBJ2-1, with TRBD2 as a possible D gene (5 bases). Between the trimmed V and J ends, which lost 6 bases and 5 bases, there was a span of 11 bases. The CDR3 runs 13 residues.